The 4 T cell receptor beta chains presented below share a single source sample, sequenced in a study of T cell changes during pregnancy in multiple sclerosis. Sequenced by immunoSEQ multiplex PCR; TCRdb stores in-frame clones only, minus some. This sample yields about 80,000 clones, of which under 95% are seen a single time; about 2.8% belongs to the top ten. Sample: peripheral blood, taken before pregnancy. All receptors come from a female donor with multiple sclerosis, enrolled in a pregnancy study.

The V gene is TRBV5-4, the J gene TRBJ2-1, with unresolved D. Per germline, CDR1 SGHNT and CDR2 YYREEE (reference sequence). The germline V and J ends were trimmed by 0 bases and 7 bases, with 17 bases remaining between them. CDR3 length: 16 amino acids. The CDR3 protein is CASSLDRSPQENEQFF. The CDR3, as DNA: TGTGCCAGCAGCTTGGATAGGAGCCCCCAAGAGAATGAGCAGTTCTTC.

The V gene is TRBV15, the J gene TRBJ1-5; TRBD1 agrees at 7 bases. Per the germline V gene, CDR1 is LNHNV and CDR2 is YYDKDF (reference sequence). Unmatched junction bases numbered 4, after V lost 1 base and J lost 1 base. This CDR3 spans 16 amino acids. CDR3 loop: CATSRADRVSNQPQHF. CDR3 DNA: TGTGCCACCAGCAGAGCAGACAGGGTCAGCAATCAGCCCCAGCATTTT.

The V and J genes are TRBV28 and TRBJ2-5, with 7 bases matching TRBD1. The germline V gene encodes CDR1 MDHEN and CDR2 SYDVKM. The CDR3 loop spans 15 amino acids. The V and J ends lost 4 bases and 1 base, in that order; junction bases with no gene match: 6. The DNA for the CDR3 is TGTGCCAGCAGTTCTTCCAGACAGGGCCAAGAGACCCAGTACTTC. Translating it yields CASSSSRQGQETQYF.

This rearrangement joins TRBV7-8 to TRBJ2-7, with D perhaps matching TRBD2 (6 bases). Germline assignment: CDR1 SGHVS and CDR2 FQNEAQ. The CDR3 is made up of 16 amino acids. Between the trimmed V and J ends, which lost 5 bases and 3 bases, there was a span of 20 bases. CDR3 in amino acids: CASSHRDSGLGYEQYF. CDR3 nucleotides: TGTGCCAGCAGCCATCGGGACTCCGGTTTGGGCTACGAGCAGTACTTC.